The 8 T cell receptor beta chains given below trace back to one sample, sequenced in a study of tumor-infiltrating lymphocytes in primary liver carcinoma. Total RNA (about 500 ng) served as template for TCR beta cDNA synthesis primed by a constant-region primer. Libraries covering TCR beta were generated through three nested multiplex PCR rounds (using a slightly modified ARM-PCR). TRBV1-TRBV30 forward primers and a C-beta reverse primer were used in the first two PCR rounds, which each ran for around 11 cycles. TCRdb processed the multiplex PCR reads anew with MiXCR; each CDR3 protein has one entry. The data contain about 99,000 distinct CDR3 sequences, 55% to 70% of them singletons. The roughly 19-32 mg bulk tissue piece was not sorted before simultaneous RNA and DNA extraction. Sequencing was done on a sample of liver tumor tissue from sampling region 5. Noted subset: tumor region T5, tumor centre. All receptors come from a woman aged 55 to 70 with primary liver carcinoma and hepatitis B virus infection.

Details on this clonotype: The junction differs from germline at one of its ends, possibly a read error. V usage is TRBV4-2 and J usage is TRBJ2-3, with D tentatively TRBD2 (5 bases). The CDR3 contains 16 residues. Germline CDR1 and CDR2: LGHNA and YNFKEQ. CDR3 sequence (DNA): TGTGCCAACAGCCAAGATATGGTGGGAGAAGCAGATACGCAGTATTTT. Translation gives CANSQDMVGEADTQYF.

In regard to this clonotype: A single base separates this from a much larger clone, so it may be a read error. The J gene is TRBJ1-1, the V gene TRBV6-1, with D unclear. The germline CDR1 and CDR2 sequences are MNHNS and SASEGT. CDR3 length equals 14 residues. V dropped 8 bases and J dropped 6 bases, with 19 bases sitting between them. The CDR3, as DNA: TGTGCCAGCGTTAGCCAGAGGTCCCACCCTGAAGCTTTCTTT. Protein: CASVSQRSHPEAFF.

The chain joins TRBV28 to TRBJ2-3; 14 bases map to TRBD2. J gave up 11 bases and V 4 bases, and 5 bases lay outside the gene matches. This CDR3 spans 14 amino acids. CDR1 MDHEN and CDR2 SYDVKM come from the germline V gene. In nucleotides, the CDR3 is TGTGCCAGCAGTTGGACTAGCGGGAGGCGTGGGCAGTATTTT. This gives the protein CASSWTSGRRGQYF. The variable domain in full, with the rest retrieved from reference TRBV28 and TRBJ2-3, is DVKVTQSSRYLVKRTGEKVFLECVQDMDHENMFWYRQDPGLGLRLIYFSYDVKMKEKGDIPEGYSVSREKKERFSLILESASTNQTSMYLCASSWTSGRRGQYFGPGTRLTVL.

As to this clonotype: This may arise from a read error, as a much more abundant clone is one base away. The V and J genes are TRBV7-9 and TRBJ1-1; D is ambiguous. This CDR3 comprises 16 residues. The germline gives CDR1 SEHNR, CDR2 FQNEAQ (reference sequence). As DNA, the CDR3 is TGTGCCAGCAGCCACGCGGACCTCCGAGCTAACACTGAAGCTTCCTTT. Translated, it gives CASSHADLRANTEASF.

Details on this clonotype: This sequence may be a read error, since a much larger clone differs from it by one base. The chain carries TRBV5-1 and TRBJ2-1; D is possibly TRBD2 (5 bases). The germline V gene encodes CDR1 SGHRS and CDR2 YFSETQ. CDR3 size: 17 residues. Trimming took off 6 bases at V and 3 bases at J, with 22 bases between the two ends. The CDR3 sequence: CASTPGSSGSYYNEQFF. The CDR3 nucleotides read TGCGCCAGCACCCCAGGTTCGAGCGGAAGCTACTACAATGAGCAGTTCTTC.

As concerns this clonotype: It is likely a read error, because the conserved phenylalanine at the end of the CDR3 is missing. The DNA is left out, because the CDR3 cannot be placed on it with certainty; the CDR3 is given as TCRdb lists it. This chain links TRBV11-2 with TRBJ2-7; the table names TRBD1, a call not compared with the DNA. Germline assignment: CDR1 SGHAT and CDR2 FQNNGV. Ends included, the CDR3 has 14 residues. CDR3 amino acids: CASNSPQLSAERYS.

As to this clonotype: As the CDR3 is not closed by the conserved phenylalanine or tryptophan, this likely results from a read error. The V call is TRBV11-2, the J call TRBJ2-7; D remains unclear. The CDR3 totals 13 residues. V was trimmed by 0 bases and J by 6 bases, leaving 9 bases between them. Germline assignment: CDR1 SGHAT and CDR2 FQNNGV. The CDR3 region is CASSLEPRSEQYL. The CDR3 nucleotides read TGTGCCAGCAGCTTAGAGCCTCGGAGCGAGCAGTACCTC.

This clonotype showed up just once. A junction end diverges from the germline sequence, so it may reflect a read error. The gene calls are TRBV4-2 and TRBJ1-2, with no clear D. Germline CDR1 and CDR2: LGHNA and YNFKEQ. This CDR3 is 15 amino acids long. The DNA of the CDR3 is TGTGCCAGCAGTCAAGAACAGTCCCCGAGCTATGGCTACACCTTC. It codes for CASSQEQSPSYGYTF.